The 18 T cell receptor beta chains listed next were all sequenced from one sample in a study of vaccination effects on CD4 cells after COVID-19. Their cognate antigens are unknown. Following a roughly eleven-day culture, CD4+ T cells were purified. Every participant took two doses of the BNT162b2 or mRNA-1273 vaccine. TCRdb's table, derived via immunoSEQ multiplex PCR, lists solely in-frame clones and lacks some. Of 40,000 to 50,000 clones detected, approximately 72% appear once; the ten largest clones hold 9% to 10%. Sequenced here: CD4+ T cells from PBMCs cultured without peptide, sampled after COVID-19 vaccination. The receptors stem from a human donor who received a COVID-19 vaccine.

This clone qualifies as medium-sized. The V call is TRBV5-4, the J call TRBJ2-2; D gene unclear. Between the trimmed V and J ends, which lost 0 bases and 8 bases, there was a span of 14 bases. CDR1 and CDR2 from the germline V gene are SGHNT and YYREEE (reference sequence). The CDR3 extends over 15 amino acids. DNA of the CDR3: TGTGCCAGCAGCTTGGAGGGCTTCCAAGGTGGGGAGCTGTTTTTT. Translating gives CASSLEGFQGGELFF.

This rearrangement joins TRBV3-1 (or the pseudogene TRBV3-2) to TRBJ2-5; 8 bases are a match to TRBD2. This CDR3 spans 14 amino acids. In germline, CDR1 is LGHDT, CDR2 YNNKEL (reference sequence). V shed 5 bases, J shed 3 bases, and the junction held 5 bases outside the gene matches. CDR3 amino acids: CASSNRAGEETQYF. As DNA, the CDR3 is TGTGCCAGCAGCAATAGAGCGGGGGAAGAGACCCAGTACTTC.

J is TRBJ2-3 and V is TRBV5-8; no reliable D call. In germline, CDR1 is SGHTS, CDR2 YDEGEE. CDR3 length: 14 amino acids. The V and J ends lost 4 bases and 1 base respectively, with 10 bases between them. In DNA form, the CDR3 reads TGTGCCAGCAGCCTTGATTGGGGCACAGATACGCAGTATTTT. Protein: CASSLDWGTDTQYF.

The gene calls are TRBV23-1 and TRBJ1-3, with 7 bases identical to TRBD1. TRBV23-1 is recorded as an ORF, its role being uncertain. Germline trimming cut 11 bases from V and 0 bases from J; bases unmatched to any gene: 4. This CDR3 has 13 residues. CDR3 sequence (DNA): TGCGCCGGGACAGTGGACTCTGGAAACACCATATATTTT. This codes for CAGTVDSGNTIYF.

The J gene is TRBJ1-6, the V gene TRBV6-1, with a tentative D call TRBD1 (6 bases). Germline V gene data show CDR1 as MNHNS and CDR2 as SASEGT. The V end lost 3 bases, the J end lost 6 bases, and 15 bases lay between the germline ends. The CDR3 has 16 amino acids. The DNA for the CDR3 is TGTGCCAGCAGTGAGGGGTGGGCAGGGGTTAATTCACCCCTCCACTTT. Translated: CASSEGWAGVNSPLHF.

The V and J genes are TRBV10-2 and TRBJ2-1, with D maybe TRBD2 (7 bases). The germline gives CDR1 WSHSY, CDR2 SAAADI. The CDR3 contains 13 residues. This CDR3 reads CASRGALYNEQFF. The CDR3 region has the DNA TGCGCTAGCCGGGGGGCCCTCTACAATGAGCAGTTCTTC.

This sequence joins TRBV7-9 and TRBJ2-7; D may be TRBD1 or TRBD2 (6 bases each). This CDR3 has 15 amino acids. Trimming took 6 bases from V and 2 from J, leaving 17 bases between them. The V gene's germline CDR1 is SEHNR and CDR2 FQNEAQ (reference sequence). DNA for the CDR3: TGTGCCAGCAGAAGACTGGGGGGCGACGCCTACGAGCAGTACTTC. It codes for CASRRLGGDAYEQYF.

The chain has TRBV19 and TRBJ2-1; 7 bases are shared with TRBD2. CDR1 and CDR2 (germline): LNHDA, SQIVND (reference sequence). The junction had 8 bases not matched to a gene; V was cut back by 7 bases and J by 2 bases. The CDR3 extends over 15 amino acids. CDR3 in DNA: TGTGCCAGTACTGTTCCGGGAGGAACCTACAATGAGCAGTTCTTC. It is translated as CASTVPGGTYNEQFF.

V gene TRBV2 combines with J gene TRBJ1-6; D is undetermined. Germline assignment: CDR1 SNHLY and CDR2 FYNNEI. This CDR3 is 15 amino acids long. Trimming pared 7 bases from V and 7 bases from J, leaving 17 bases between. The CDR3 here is CASKGRLGGNSPLHF. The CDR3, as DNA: TGTGCCAGCAAGGGCAGGTTGGGTGGGAATTCACCCCTCCACTTT.

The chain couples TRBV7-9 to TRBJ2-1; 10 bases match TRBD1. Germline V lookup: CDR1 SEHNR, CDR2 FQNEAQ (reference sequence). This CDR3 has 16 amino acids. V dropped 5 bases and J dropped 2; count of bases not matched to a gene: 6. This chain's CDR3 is CASSPEGQGAYNEQFF. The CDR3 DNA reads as TGTGCCAGCAGCCCAGAAGGACAGGGGGCCTACAATGAGCAGTTCTTC.

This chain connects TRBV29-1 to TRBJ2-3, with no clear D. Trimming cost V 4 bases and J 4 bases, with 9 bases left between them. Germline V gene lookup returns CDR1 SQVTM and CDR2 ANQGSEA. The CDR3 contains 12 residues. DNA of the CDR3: TGCAGCGTTGCCGAAAACTCAGATACGCAGTATTTT. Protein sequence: CSVAENSDTQYF.

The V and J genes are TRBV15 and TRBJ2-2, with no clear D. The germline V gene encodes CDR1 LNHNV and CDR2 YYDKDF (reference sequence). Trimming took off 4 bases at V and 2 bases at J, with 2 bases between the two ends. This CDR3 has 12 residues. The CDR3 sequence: CATSKNTGELFF. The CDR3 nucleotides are TGTGCCACCAGCAAAAACACCGGGGAGCTGTTTTTT.

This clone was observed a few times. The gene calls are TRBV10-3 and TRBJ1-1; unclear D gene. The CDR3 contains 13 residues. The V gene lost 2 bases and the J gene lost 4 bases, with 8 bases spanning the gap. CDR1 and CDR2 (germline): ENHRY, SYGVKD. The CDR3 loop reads CAISEDKVTEAFF. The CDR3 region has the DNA TGTGCCATCAGTGAGGACAAGGTCACTGAAGCTTTCTTT.

The CDR3 spells CASSQQGNEKLFF. The CDR3 nucleotides read TGTGCCAGCAGTCAACAGGGGAATGAAAAACTGTTTTTT. This chain joins TRBV12-3 or TRBV12-4 and TRBJ1-4, with 7 bases matching TRBD1. The CDR3 extends over 13 amino acids. V lost 5 bases, J lost 5 bases, and 2 bases stayed unmatched.

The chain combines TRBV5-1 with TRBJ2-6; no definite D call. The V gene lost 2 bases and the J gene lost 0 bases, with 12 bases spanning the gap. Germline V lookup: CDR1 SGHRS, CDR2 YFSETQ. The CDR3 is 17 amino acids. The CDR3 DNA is TGCGCCAGCAGCTTAGCCCCATCCAGCTCTGGGGCCAACGTCCTGACTTTC. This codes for CASSLAPSSSGANVLTF. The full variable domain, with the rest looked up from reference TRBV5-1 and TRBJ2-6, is KAGVTQTPRYLIKTRGQQVTLSCSPISGHRSVSWYQQTPGQGLQFLFEYFSETQRNKGNFPGRFSGRQFSNSRSEMNVSTLELGDSALYLCASSLAPSSSGANVLTFGAGSRLTVL.

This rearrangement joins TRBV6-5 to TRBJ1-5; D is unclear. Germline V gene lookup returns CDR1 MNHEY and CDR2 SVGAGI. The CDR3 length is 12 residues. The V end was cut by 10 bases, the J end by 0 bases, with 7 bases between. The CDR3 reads CATKDSNQPQHF. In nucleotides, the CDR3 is TGTGCCACCAAAGATAGCAATCAGCCCCAGCATTTT.

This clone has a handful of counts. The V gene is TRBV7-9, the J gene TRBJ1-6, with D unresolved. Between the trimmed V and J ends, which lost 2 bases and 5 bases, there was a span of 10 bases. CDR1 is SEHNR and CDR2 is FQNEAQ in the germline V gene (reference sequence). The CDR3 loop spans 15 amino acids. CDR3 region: CASSLTSGNNSPLHF. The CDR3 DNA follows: TGTGCCAGCAGCTTAACTTCGGGAAATAATTCACCCCTCCACTTT.

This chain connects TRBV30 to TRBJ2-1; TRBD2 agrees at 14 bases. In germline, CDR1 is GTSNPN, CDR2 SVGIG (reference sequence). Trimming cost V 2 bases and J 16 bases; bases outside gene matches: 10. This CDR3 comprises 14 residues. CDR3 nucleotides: TGTGCCTGGAGTAAAACGACTAGCGGGGGGGAAAACTTCTTC. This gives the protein CAWSKTTSGGENFF.